This TCR beta chain stems from a study of patients and donors after allogeneic stem cell transplantation. This clonotype was counted a few times. TCRdb re-called the RT-PCR reads with MiXCR, one entry per CDR3 protein. Of some 880,000 distinct CDR3 sequences listed, roughly 17% are singletons. The material sequenced was blood, either unsorted or a sorted T cell fraction (not recorded which). The sequence was collected from a human donor who was either an allogeneic HSCT recipient or a stem cell or donor lymphocyte infusion donor (not recorded which). It is not recorded whose cells these are; they may come from a transplant donor.

The CDR3 sequence is CASSPRPLSYEQYF. In DNA form, the CDR3 reads TGTGCCAGCAGTCCCCGACCCCTCTCCTACGAGCAGTACTTC. The rearrangement joins TRBV27 to TRBJ2-7; D gene uncertain. The CDR3 contains 14 residues. The germline V gene encodes CDR1 MNHEY and CDR2 SMNVEV (reference sequence). V was trimmed by 5 bases and J by 0 bases, leaving 11 bases between them.